This entry lists 16 T cell receptor beta chains sequenced from one sample in a study of control samples from healthy donors and cancer patients. Data came from immunoSEQ multiplex PCR; TCRdb stores just in-frame clones and leaves some out. The sample includes approximately 58,000 clones, about 90% of them seen just once. Sequences were obtained from PBMCs. The receptor source for this set is a man aged 60 to 69 with head and neck cancer.

The chain couples TRBV7-2 to TRBJ1-3; 10 nucleotides align to TRBD1. V shed 5 bases and J 1 base; nucleotides not matched to a gene: 5. This CDR3 is 16 amino acids long. Germline values: CDR1 SGHTA, CDR2 FQGNSA. DNA for the CDR3: TGTGCCAGCAGCCCTGTGGGACAGGGGTCTGGAAACACCATATATTTT. Protein product: CASSPVGQGSGNTIYF.

V is TRBV27 and J is TRBJ2-4; 7 nucleotides align to TRBD2. The V gene end was trimmed by 1 base and the J gene end by 0 bases; junction bases not matched to a gene: 0. Germline CDR1 and CDR2: MNHEY and SMNVEV (reference sequence). This CDR3 spans 15 amino acids. In DNA, the CDR3 is TGTGCCAGCAGTTTATGGGGGGGAGCCAAAAACATTCAGTACTTC. This gives the protein CASSLWGGAKNIQYF.

The sample holds a few counts of this clone. The chain recombines TRBV6-2 or TRBV6-3 with TRBJ2-4, with 8 bases that match TRBD1. V shed 2 bases, J shed 0 bases, and the junction held 12 bases outside the gene matches. The CDR3 spans 19 residues. Germline CDR1 MNHEY, CDR2 SVGEGT. The CDR3 region is CASSYPGQGTSLAKNIQYF. Written as DNA, the CDR3 is TGTGCCAGCAGTTACCCTGGACAGGGAACCTCTCTAGCCAAAAACATTCAGTACTTC.

The chain links TRBV19 to TRBJ2-1; 8 bases are shared with TRBD1. The CDR3 has 15 residues. The junction had 3 bases not matched to a gene; V was cut back by 3 bases and J by 2 bases. Looked up from germline, CDR1 is LNHDA and CDR2 is SQIVND (reference sequence). The CDR3 bases are TGTGCCAGTAGTATTGGACAGGGCCCCTACAATGAGCAGTTCTTC. It specifies CASSIGQGPYNEQFF.

This clone was seen a single time. This chain uses TRBV2 with TRBJ1-6; D is uncertain. Deletions cut 4 bases from V and 10 bases from J, with 11 bases between. This CDR3 is 13 amino acids long. Germline-derived CDR1 and CDR2 are SNHLY and FYNNEI. In DNA form, the CDR3 reads TGTGCCAGCAGTGCGCAGGCGTCCTCACCCCTCCACTTT. Translating it yields CASSAQASSPLHF.

This sequence joins TRBV6-5 and TRBJ1-5, with 9 positions matching TRBD1. Germline V CDR1 and CDR2: MNHEY, SVGAGI. The junction had 8 bases not matched to a gene; V was cut back by 5 bases and J by 6 bases. The CDR3 runs 15 residues. In DNA form, the CDR3 reads TGTGCCAGCAGTCTATACAGGGGGCCGGGTCAGCCCCAGCATTTT. This encodes CASSLYRGPGQPQHF.

CDR3: CASNGQGPSNYGYTF. The CDR3 DNA follows: TGTGCCAGCAACGGACAGGGGCCTTCTAACTATGGCTACACCTTC. The chain uses TRBV2 and TRBJ1-2; 9 nucleotides agree with TRBD1. Germline V gene lookup returns CDR1 SNHLY and CDR2 FYNNEI. The CDR3 length is 15 residues. With 7 bases clipped from V and 0 bases from J, the junction kept 6 bases outside the gene matches.

The chain has TRBV7-2 and TRBJ2-7, with no clear D. This CDR3 spans 13 amino acids. The germline CDR1 and CDR2 sequences are SGHTA and FQGNSA. V lost 3 bases, J lost 11 bases, and 17 bases lay in between. The DNA of the CDR3 is TGTGCCAGCAGCTTCGGCAATCAAGGCGTCGAGTACTTC. The encoded protein is CASSFGNQGVEYF.

V gene TRBV4-3 combines with J gene TRBJ2-7; D might be TRBD1 (6 bases). CDR3 length: 17 amino acids. V lost 2 bases to trimming and J lost 3 bases, with 20 bases between them. Germline CDR1 and CDR2: LGHNA and YSLEER. This CDR3 reads CASSQNTHLRGSYEQYF. CDR3 coding DNA: TGCGCCAGCAGCCAAAACACCCATCTTAGGGGGAGCTACGAGCAGTACTTC.

V gene TRBV15 combines with J gene TRBJ2-1; no clear D gene. The CDR3 consists of 16 residues. V was cut by 2 bases and J by 10 bases, with 21 bases left in between. Germline loops: CDR1 LNHNV, CDR2 YYDKDF (reference sequence). CDR3 region: CATSRPSGHRFDEQFF. In nucleotides, the CDR3 is TGTGCCACCAGCAGACCCTCGGGCCACCGATTTGACGAGCAGTTCTTC. Complete variable domain (other parts from reference TRBV15 and TRBJ2-1): DAMVIQNPRYQVTQFGKPVTLSCSQTLNHNVMYWYQQKSSQAPKLLFHYYDKDFNNEADTPDNFQSRRPNTSFCFLDIRSPGLGDTAMYLCATSRPSGHRFDEQFFGPGTRLTVL.

The chain employs TRBV18 and TRBJ2-7; tentatively, D is TRBD1 (6 bases). V lost 5 bases and J lost 3, with 14 bases in between. The CDR3 length is 14 residues. The V gene's germline CDR1 is KGHSH and CDR2 LQKENI. The CDR3 loop reads CASSWGPGFYEQYF. DNA for the CDR3: TGTGCCAGCTCATGGGGGCCAGGGTTCTACGAGCAGTACTTC.

Worth noting for this clone: Germline and junction disagree at one end, which may indicate a read error. The chain has TRBV7-3 and TRBJ2-2, with 11 nucleotides matching TRBD1. The CDR3 is 16 amino acids. The germline CDR1 and CDR2 sequences are SGHTA and FQGTGA. The CDR3 DNA reads TGTGCCGGCAGCTGGACAGGGGGCGCCGACACCGGGGAGCTGTTTTTT. It codes for CAGSWTGGADTGELFF.

The chain carries TRBV20-1 and TRBJ2-5; D ambiguous. Between the trimmed V and J ends, which lost 3 bases and 5 bases, there was a span of 4 bases. CDR3 size: 10 residues. Germline V lookup: CDR1 DFQATT, CDR2 SNEGSKA (reference sequence). CDR3: CSASKETQYF. The CDR3 DNA follows: TGCAGTGCTAGCAAGGAGACCCAGTACTTC.

The chain has TRBV2 and TRBJ2-7, with D perhaps TRBD2 (5 bases). The germline gives CDR1 SNHLY, CDR2 FYNNEI. The CDR3 is 11 amino acids. The V end was cut by 5 bases, the J end by 7 bases, with 9 bases between. The CDR3 is CASSIAREQYF. CDR3 nucleotide sequence: TGTGCCAGCAGTATAGCGAGGGAGCAGTACTTC.

This clone has just a few counts. V and J are TRBV27 and TRBJ1-2; TRBD1 matches at 10 bases. The CDR3 is 16 residues long. After removal of 3 bases from V and 4 bases from J, the junction contained 8 bases not matched to a gene. CDR1 is MNHEY, CDR2 SMNVEV, per germline (reference sequence). Here the CDR3 DNA reads TGTGCCAGCAGTTTCTCGACAGGGGGCGTGATCTATGGCTACACCTTC. Translating gives CASSFSTGGVIYGYTF.

This sequence joins TRBV30 and TRBJ2-2, with D unresolved. The V end lost 3 bases, the J end lost 1 base, and 12 bases lay between the germline ends. The CDR3 is 15 amino acids. The V gene's germline CDR1 is GTSNPN and CDR2 SVGIG (reference sequence). For the CDR3, the DNA is TGTGCCTGGAGGGCAAGGGATTGGAACACCGGGGAGCTGTTTTTT. Translation gives CAWRARDWNTGELFF.